This T cell receptor (beta chain) was recovered during a study of blood T cell repertoires in COVID-19. V dropped 0 bases and J dropped 4; count of bases not matched to a gene: 10. The germline gives CDR1 SGDLS, CDR2 YYNGEE. CDR3 size: 18 residues. Libraries were prepared by immunoSEQ multiplex PCR; TCRdb keeps only in-frame clonotypes and omits some of them. This table holds 200,000 to 250,000 clones, roughly nine tenths found once. The chain links TRBV9 to TRBJ2-3, with TRBD2 matching 11 bases. The source of this sequence is a woman aged 50 to 65 in a cohort exposed to, infected with or recovered from COVID-19 (not recorded which). The source material was PBMCs or T cells enriched from blood (not recorded which). Here the CDR3 DNA reads TGTGCCAGCAGCGTAGTGGGTAGCGGGGGGGTAGGGGCAGATACGCAGTATTTT. Translation: CASSVVGSGGVGADTQYF.